This T cell receptor beta chain was sequenced during a study of metastatic and nonmetastatic thyroid tumors. Study-level information: It was across blood and tumor or nodule tissue from malignant and benign thyroid patients that repertoires were compared.

Notes on the study in general: In both blood and tumor samples, TCR beta diversity was reported significantly higher for malignant than benign nodules.

The CDR3 is made up of 15 amino acids. Trimming shortened V by 5 bases and J by 7 bases, and 18 bases separated the two germline ends. The germline V gene has CDR1 MDHEN and CDR2 SYDVKM. This clone has at least ten counts. Antigen: not known. Methods used by the authors: Between-group CDR3 differences, defined by clinicopathological status, yielded a distant-metastasis classifier for papillary thyroid cancer. TCRdb re-called the PCR reads via MiXCR. TCRdb assigned the V and J calls; the authors' analysis was not used. The sample lists some 45,000 clones, about 12% seen once, with around 9.7% in the top ten. Every patient was untreated before thyroid surgery.

The sequence came from a male donor with papillary thyroid cancer or a benign thyroid nodule (not recorded which). Some clones in this sample may be carry-over from other donors' samples. V gene TRBV28 combines with J gene TRBJ2-1; D possibly uses TRBD1 or TRBD2 (6 bases each). Material: blood. The CDR3 protein is CASSPGGQGENEQFF. The CDR3 DNA follows: TGTGCCAGCAGTCCTGGGGGGCAGGGTGAGAATGAGCAGTTCTTC.